One sample yielded the 18 T cell receptor beta chains listed below, sequenced in a study of OX40 agonist ivuxolimab in advanced cancers. Here immunoSEQ multiplex PCR was the method, and the copy in TCRdb shows in-frame clones only, minus some. Of tens of thousands of clones in the sample, roughly 80% were seen once. Specimen: CD4+ or CD8+ T cells sorted from blood, collected in a trial of the OX40 agonist ivuxolimab. Receptor source: an adult with an advanced solid tumor such as melanoma, head and neck, liver or kidney cancer.

The V and J genes are TRBV19 and TRBJ1-4; no clear D gene. Germline-derived CDR1 and CDR2 are LNHDA and SQIVND (reference sequence). This CDR3 comprises 14 residues. V gave up 7 bases and J gave up 0 bases, with 9 bases separating them. CDR3 loop: CASTRTATNEKLFF. The CDR3 DNA reads TGTGCCAGTACCCGGACGGCAACTAATGAAAAACTGTTTTTT.

This clone came up a few times. The V call is TRBV30, the J call TRBJ1-2; unclear D gene. The length of the CDR3 is 11 residues. Germline V gene lookup returns CDR1 GTSNPN and CDR2 SVGIG (reference sequence). Trimming pared 0 bases from V and 8 bases from J, leaving 7 bases between. In DNA form, the CDR3 reads TGTGCCTGGAGTGTACTCCACGGCTACACCTTC. Its translation is CAWSVLHGYTF.

The rearrangement links TRBV10-2 to TRBJ1-1, with D possibly being TRBD1 (5 bases). The ends were cut back, 10 bases at V and 0 bases at J, with 30 bases in the middle. The CDR3 contains 19 residues. CDR1 is WSHSY, CDR2 SAAADI, per germline. The CDR3 is CANLDRGGYDNHMNTEAFF. CDR3 coding DNA: TGCGCCAACCTCGACCGCGGGGGATACGACAACCACATGAACACTGAAGCTTTCTTT.

This chain uses TRBV29-1 with TRBJ2-7; 8 bases agree with TRBD2. The germline CDR1 and CDR2 sequences are SQVTM and ANQGSEA. The trim removed 6 bases at V and 6 bases at J, leaving 7 bases unmatched. This CDR3 has 12 amino acids. Written as DNA, the CDR3 is TGCAGCGTGGCTGACGGGGGGGGCGAGCAGTACTTC. Protein: CSVADGGGEQYF.

This chain links TRBV7-2 with TRBJ1-6; maybe TRBD1 (6 bases). V was shortened by 1 base and J by 9 bases, with 16 bases between the two germline ends. The CDR3 spans 16 residues. The germline CDR1 and CDR2 sequences are SGHTA and FQGNSA. The CDR3 spells CASSLDHGQYLSPLHF. The CDR3 DNA is TGTGCCAGCAGCTTAGATCATGGACAGTATCTTTCACCCCTCCACTTT.

The chain has TRBV7-9 and TRBJ2-7; 7 nucleotides line up with TRBD2. CDR3 size: 16 residues. CDR1 is SEHNR, CDR2 FQNEAQ, per germline (reference sequence). With 1 base clipped from V and 7 bases from J, the junction kept 13 bases outside the gene matches. CDR3 sequence reads: CASSLGLAGKVLEQYF. For the CDR3, the DNA is TGTGCCAGCAGCTTAGGTTTAGCGGGCAAGGTTTTGGAGCAGTACTTC. Complete variable domain (other parts from reference TRBV7-9 and TRBJ2-7): DTGVSQNPRHKITKRGQNVTFRCDPISEHNRLYWYRQTLGQGPEFLTYFQNEAQLEKSRLLSDRFSAERPKGSFSTLEIQRTEQGDSAMYLCASSLGLAGKVLEQYFGPGTRLTVT.

The chain links TRBV14 to TRBJ1-4; D may be TRBD1 (5 bases). The CDR3 runs to 18 residues. The ends were cut back, 2 bases at V and 2 bases at J, with 18 bases in the middle. Germline V gene data show CDR1 as SGHDN and CDR2 as FVKESK. CDR3 in DNA: TGTGCCAGCAGCCAAAGACAAGGGACCCCACTTACTAATGAAAAACTGTTTTTT. Protein: CASSQRQGTPLTNEKLFF.

J is TRBJ2-5 and V is TRBV5-6; 9 nucleotides align to TRBD2. This CDR3 region has 15 residues. With 4 bases clipped from V and 4 bases from J, the junction kept 8 bases outside the gene matches. Looked up from germline, CDR1 is SGHDT and CDR2 is YYEEEE. This CDR3 reads CASSALSGSSETQYF. DNA for the CDR3: TGTGCCAGCAGCGCCCTTAGCGGGAGTTCAGAGACCCAGTACTTC.

Here the CDR3 DNA reads TGTGCCAGCAGCTTAGCGAGGACTAGCGGGAGTAAGGAGGGGGCCGAGACCCAGTACTTC. Translated, it gives CASSLARTSGSKEGAETQYF. The chain links TRBV7-8 to TRBJ2-5; TRBD2 aligns across 13 bases. The germline CDR1 and CDR2 sequences are SGHVS and FQNEAQ. CDR3 length equals 20 residues. V shed 0 bases and J 5 bases; nucleotides not matched to a gene: 15.

V usage is TRBV5-1 and J usage is TRBJ1-2; TRBD1 is a possible D gene (5 bases). The CDR3 spans 12 residues. CDR1 is SGHRS, CDR2 YFSETQ, per germline. The V gene lost 6 bases and the J gene lost 3 bases, with 9 bases spanning the gap. CDR3 DNA sequence: TGCGCCAGCATGGACAATTACTATGGCTACACCTTC. Translating it yields CASMDNYYGYTF.

CDR3 bases: TGTGCCAGCAGCCGCGGACAGGACACCGGGGAGCTGTTTTTT. It translates to CASSRGQDTGELFF. The J gene is TRBJ2-2, the V gene TRBV5-4; TRBD1 agrees at 7 bases. CDR3 length equals 14 residues. CDR1 and CDR2 from the germline V gene are SGHNT and YYREEE (reference sequence). V lost 4 bases and J lost 3; bases outside the gene matches: 3.

The chain joins TRBV7-8 to TRBJ2-1; 11 bases agree with TRBD2. The CDR3 totals 15 residues. The V gene's germline CDR1 is SGHVS and CDR2 FQNEAQ. The V and J ends lost 1 base and 6 bases, in that order; junction bases with no gene match: 2. The chain's CDR3 is CASSLVGTSGNEQFF. CDR3 DNA sequence: TGTGCCAGCAGCTTAGTAGGGACTAGCGGCAATGAGCAGTTCTTC.

The chain couples TRBV28 to TRBJ1-5, with 8 bases identical to TRBD1. Unmatched junction bases numbered 6, after V lost 3 bases and J lost 5 bases. CDR1 MDHEN and CDR2 SYDVKM come from the germline V gene. The CDR3 runs to 15 residues. In nucleotides, the CDR3 is TGTGCCAGCAGTTTTTACGGACAGGGCTATCAGCCCCAGCATTTT. Encoded protein: CASSFYGQGYQPQHF.

In this sample, this clone turned up a few times. This chain uses TRBV30 with TRBJ2-2, with a possible D match to TRBD2 (6 bases). Trimming removed 2 bases at V and 3 bases at J, with 10 bases between. Per the germline V gene, CDR1 is GTSNPN and CDR2 is SVGIG (reference sequence). This CDR3 is built from 14 residues. The CDR3 here is CAWSSGDHTGELFF. The CDR3 DNA sequence: TGTGCCTGGAGTTCGGGGGATCACACCGGGGAGCTGTTTTTT.

J is TRBJ1-2 and V is TRBV4-3; D gene uncertain. The V gene lost 4 bases and the J gene lost 4 bases, with 10 bases spanning the gap. CDR3 length: 13 residues. The germline V gene encodes CDR1 LGHNA and CDR2 YSLEER. The CDR3 protein is CASSRTLLYGYTF. The CDR3 DNA follows: TGCGCCAGCAGCCGTACACTACTCTATGGCTACACCTTC.

The chain carries TRBV5-1 and TRBJ2-5; 7 bases match TRBD2. V lost 4 bases, J lost 5 bases, and 11 bases stayed unmatched. The CDR3 consists of 15 residues. Germline V gene lookup returns CDR1 SGHRS and CDR2 YFSETQ. CDR3 sequence: CASSPREITVETQYF. The CDR3, as DNA: TGCGCCAGCAGCCCGCGGGAGATCACGGTCGAGACCCAGTACTTC. The entire variable domain, with the rest obtained from reference TRBV5-1 and TRBJ2-5, is as follows: KAGVTQTPRYLIKTRGQQVTLSCSPISGHRSVSWYQQTPGQGLQFLFEYFSETQRNKGNFPGRFSGRQFSNSRSEMNVSTLELGDSALYLCASSPREITVETQYFGPGTRLLVL.

CDR3 nucleotides: TGTGCCAGCAGCTTAGGTTTTAGCAATCAGCCCCAGCATTTT. It specifies CASSLGFSNQPQHF. The V call is TRBV11-2, the J call TRBJ1-5; D ambiguous. Germline CDR1 is SGHAT and CDR2 is FQNNGV. The germline V and J ends were trimmed by 1 base and 0 bases, with 4 bases remaining between them. The CDR3 sequence is 14 residues long.

The chain has TRBV19 and TRBJ2-1, with 11 bases identical to TRBD2. The germline gives CDR1 LNHDA, CDR2 SQIVND (reference sequence). V lost 7 bases and J lost 8; bases outside the gene matches: 10. The CDR3 loop spans 15 amino acids. CDR3 protein: CASTFGLAGGHEQFF. Here the CDR3 DNA reads TGTGCCAGTACCTTCGGGCTAGCGGGAGGCCATGAGCAGTTCTTC.